The 30 T cell receptor beta chains below come from one sample, sequenced in a study of blood T cell repertoires in COVID-19 (TCRdb year 2020). Libraries were prepared through the immunoSEQ multiplex PCR assay. In TCRdb, the immuneACCESS table is reduced to in-frame sequences with V and J assigned. These tables do not hold every clone; where another copy was compared, an unresolved V gene accounts for under half, and the others remain unexplained. The sample has approximately 470,000 clones on record, 87% of them singletons. The top ten clones comprise roughly 0.72% of the sample. Sample: PBMCs or T cells enriched from blood (not recorded which). Receptor source: a woman between 18 and 29 years old who had recovered from COVID-19.

This clone was detected once. V is TRBV15 and J is TRBJ1-2, with D possibly matching TRBD1 (5 bases). Germline V gene lookup returns CDR1 LNHNV and CDR2 YYDKDF (reference sequence). The CDR3 totals 20 residues. The ends were cut back, 0 bases at V and 0 bases at J, with 23 bases in the middle. The CDR3 DNA reads as TGTGCCACCAGCAGAGAGGGATTCGGGACTCGCGGTGGGTCTAACTATGGCTACACCTTC. Protein product: CATSREGFGTRGGSNYGYTF.

J is TRBJ2-2 and V is TRBV23-1, with 10 positions matching TRBD1. TRBV23-1 is noted as an ORF with a role that remains uncertain. Trimming cost V 11 bases and J 6 bases; bases outside gene matches: 18. The CDR3 length is 17 residues. CDR3 coding DNA: TGCGCCGGCGAAGGAAGGGGGACAGGGGTAGGTGCCGGGGAGCTGTTTTTT. Translated: CAGEGRGTGVGAGELFF.

This clone was found once. The chain carries TRBV2 and TRBJ2-5; 9 bases are a match to TRBD2. Germline values: CDR1 SNHLY, CDR2 FYNNEI. The length of the CDR3 is 14 residues. V dropped 5 bases and J dropped 3; count of bases not matched to a gene: 4. This CDR3 reads CASSPRLAEETQYF. The CDR3 nucleotides read TGTGCCAGCAGTCCAAGACTAGCGGAAGAGACCCAGTACTTC.

V usage is TRBV7-8 and J usage is TRBJ1-1; D gene ambiguous. The CDR3 loop spans 13 amino acids. V was pared by 8 bases and J by 3 bases, with 13 bases between. Germline assignment: CDR1 SGHVS and CDR2 FQNEAQ. CDR3: CASSEVRDTEAFF. The DNA for the CDR3 is TGTGCCAGCTCCGAGGTGAGGGACACTGAAGCTTTCTTT.

This clone was recorded once. The V and J genes are TRBV6-5 and TRBJ2-1, with D possibly matching TRBD2 (6 bases). CDR1 and CDR2 (germline): MNHEY, SVGAGI. V was cut by 6 bases and J by 3 bases, with 15 bases left in between. This CDR3 has 15 residues. Written as DNA, the CDR3 is TGTGCCAGCAGGGCCGGGACTTCCATCTACAATGAGCAGTTCTTC. It specifies CASRAGTSIYNEQFF.

The chain is built from TRBV4-1 and TRBJ2-7; 7 nucleotides match TRBD1. V was pared by 2 bases and J by 4 bases, with 5 bases of the junction left unmatched. From germline, CDR1 is MGHRA and CDR2 YSYEKL. CDR3 length: 14 residues. CDR3 in DNA: TGCGCCAGCAGCCAAAGTGGGACAGCTTACGAGCAGTACTTC. Its protein product is CASSQSGTAYEQYF.

This rearrangement joins TRBV3-1 (or the pseudogene TRBV3-2) to TRBJ2-5; D gene ambiguous. V lost 0 bases and J lost 1, with 9 bases in between. There are 15 residues in the CDR3. Germline V gene lookup returns CDR1 LGHDT and CDR2 YNNKEL (reference sequence). The CDR3 sequence: CASSQDVASQETQYF. The CDR3 nucleotides read TGTGCCAGCAGCCAAGATGTGGCATCCCAAGAGACCCAGTACTTC.

The chain couples TRBV19 to TRBJ1-5, with 7 bases fitting TRBD1. V lost 5 bases, J lost 0 bases, and 10 bases stayed unmatched. Per germline, CDR1 LNHDA and CDR2 SQIVND (reference sequence). This CDR3 spans 17 amino acids. The CDR3 DNA reads as TGTGCCAGTAGTTCTACGCGGACAGGTTATAGCAATCAGCCCCAGCATTTT. Its protein product is CASSSTRTGYSNQPQHF. The full variable domain, completed using reference TRBV19 and TRBJ1-5, is DGGITQSPKYLFRKEGQNVTLSCEQNLNHDAMYWYRQDPGQGLRLIYYSQIVNDFQKGDIAEGYSVSREKKESFPLTVTSAQKNPTAFYLCASSSTRTGYSNQPQHFGDGTRLSIL.

A note on this clone: Mismatch with germline at one junction end may stem from a read error. The chain combines TRBV2 with TRBJ1-2; tentatively, D is TRBD1 (5 bases). Germline CDR1 SNHLY, CDR2 FYNNEI. The CDR3 is 10 amino acids. The CDR3 sequence: CASAERGYAF. The CDR3, as DNA: TGTGCCAGCGCAGAAAGGGGCTACGCCTTC.

The chain combines TRBV12-3 or TRBV12-4 with TRBJ2-3; D is undetermined. The CDR3 has 13 residues. Trimming took 6 bases from V and 0 from J, leaving 7 bases between them. The CDR3 loop reads CASSAVSTDTQYF. CDR3 bases: TGTGCCAGCAGCGCGGTTAGCACAGATACGCAGTATTTT.

This clone was observed a single time. The V call is TRBV30, the J call TRBJ2-7; D is unresolved. V gave up 0 bases and J gave up 0 bases, with 12 bases separating them. CDR3 length: 15 amino acids. In germline, CDR1 is GTSNPN, CDR2 SVGIG (reference sequence). CDR3 nucleotide sequence: TGTGCCTGGAGTGTAAAGCGTCTCAGCTCCTACGAGCAGTACTTC. It yields the protein CAWSVKRLSSYEQYF. Variable domain in full (rest from reference TRBV30 and TRBJ2-7): SQTIHQWPATLVQPVGSPLSLECTVEGTSNPNLYWYRQAAGRGLQLLFYSVGIGQISSEVPQNLSASRPQDRQFILSSKKLLLSDSGFYLCAWSVKRLSSYEQYFGPGTRLTVT.

The chain couples TRBV12-3 or TRBV12-4 to TRBJ2-1; D unclear. CDR3 size: 13 residues. V shed 2 bases and J shed 5 bases, with 7 bases lying between them. This CDR3 is CASSLYRDNEQFF. DNA of the CDR3: TGTGCCAGCAGTTTATATCGGGACAATGAGCAGTTCTTC.

The rearrangement links TRBV2 to TRBJ2-5; tentatively, D is TRBD2 (6 bases). The CDR3 totals 13 residues. V shed 4 bases and J shed 5 bases, with 11 bases lying between them. Germline CDR1 is SNHLY and CDR2 is FYNNEI. CDR3 residues: CASSGVSGETQYF. CDR3 in DNA: TGTGCCAGCAGTGGGGTCAGCGGGGAGACCCAGTACTTC.

The chain couples TRBV15 to TRBJ1-1; no clear D. Trimming took off 1 base at V and 5 bases at J, with 14 bases between the two ends. Per germline, CDR1 LNHNV and CDR2 YYDKDF (reference sequence). The CDR3 contains 15 residues. The CDR3 loop reads CATSRGGRERTEAFF. DNA for the CDR3: TGTGCCACCAGCAGAGGAGGGAGGGAGCGAACTGAAGCTTTCTTT.

The chain is built from TRBV6-1 and TRBJ1-2, with D possibly matching TRBD1 (6 bases). Trimming took off 1 base at V and 8 bases at J, with 11 bases between the two ends. CDR1 is MNHNS and CDR2 is SASEGT in the germline V gene. The CDR3 is 13 amino acids. The CDR3 spells CASSEVGAVGYTF. As DNA, the CDR3 is TGTGCCAGCAGTGAAGTGGGGGCGGTGGGCTACACCTTC.

The J gene is TRBJ2-3, the V gene TRBV14, with 7 nucleotides matching TRBD1. This CDR3 has 15 residues. Germline lookup yields CDR1 SGHDN and CDR2 FVKESK. Trimming cost V 6 bases and J 0 bases; bases outside gene matches: 6. The CDR3 nucleotides read TGTGCCAGCAGTCGACAGGGTGTTAGCACAGATACGCAGTATTTT. Translated: CASSRQGVSTDTQYF.

The chain has TRBV3-1 (or the pseudogene TRBV3-2) and TRBJ2-5; the D gene is possibly TRBD1 (6 bases). Germline CDR1 is LGHDT and CDR2 is YNNKEL (reference sequence). This CDR3 region has 13 residues. V dropped 3 bases and J dropped 6 bases, with 11 bases sitting between them. CDR3 bases: TGTGCCAGCAGCCAGGGGGCAAAAAAGACCCAGTACTTC. Translated: CASSQGAKKTQYF.

The J gene is TRBJ1-5, the V gene TRBV28, with 7 bases lining up with TRBD1. J was trimmed by 6 bases and V by 6 bases; bases with no gene match: 8. Germline V gives CDR1 MDHEN, CDR2 SYDVKM. This CDR3 has 14 residues. The CDR3: CASRDRPIGQPQHF. The DNA of the CDR3 is TGTGCCAGCAGGGACAGGCCCATCGGTCAGCCCCAGCATTTT.

The V call is TRBV6-5, the J call TRBJ1-5, with unresolved D. V lost 4 bases, J lost 5 bases, and 6 bases lay in between. The CDR3 is 12 amino acids. Germline V gene data show CDR1 as MNHEY and CDR2 as SVGAGI. The CDR3 nucleotides read TGTGCCAGCAGTTCCGGGGATCAGCCCCAGCATTTT. Amino acid sequence: CASSSGDQPQHF.

V gene TRBV2 combines with J gene TRBJ2-5; 8 positions agree with TRBD2. CDR3 size: 15 residues. The ends lost 10 bases at V and 3 bases at J; junction bases unmatched: 13. From germline, CDR1 is SNHLY and CDR2 FYNNEI. CDR3 loop: CATHRGAGGKETQYF. CDR3 DNA: TGTGCCACCCACCGGGGGGCGGGGGGCAAAGAGACCCAGTACTTC. The entire variable domain, with the rest obtained from reference TRBV2 and TRBJ2-5, is as follows: EPEVTQTPSHQVTQMGQEVILRCVPISNHLYFYWYRQILGQKVEFLVSFYNNEISEKSEIFDDQFSVERPDGSNFTLKIRSTKLEDSAMYFCATHRGAGGKETQYFGPGTRLLVL.

The genes are TRBV19 and TRBJ1-4; TRBD1 agrees at 7 bases. Per the germline V gene, CDR1 is LNHDA and CDR2 is SQIVND (reference sequence). CDR3 length equals 17 residues. V lost 5 bases, J lost 6 bases, and 15 bases stayed unmatched. CDR3 bases: TGTGCCAGTAGTCAGGGACAGCTCCGAGTAACCGATGAAAAACTGTTTTTT. Protein sequence: CASSQGQLRVTDEKLFF.

The rearrangement uses TRBV11-2 and TRBJ2-1; 7 positions match TRBD1. V lost 6 bases to trimming and J lost 3 bases; unmatched junction nucleotides: 8. The V gene's germline CDR1 is SGHAT and CDR2 FQNNGV. This CDR3 is 15 amino acids long. CDR3 bases: TGTGCCAGCAGTCCCACCAGGGGGTTCTACAATGAGCAGTTCTTC. Encoded protein: CASSPTRGFYNEQFF.

This chain links TRBV14 with TRBJ1-2; D gene ambiguous. Germline CDR1 SGHDN, CDR2 FVKESK. The V gene lost 1 base and the J gene lost 2 bases, with 2 bases spanning the gap. The CDR3 totals 12 residues. CDR3 nucleotide sequence: TGTGCCAGCAGCCAAGTAAACTATGGCTACACCTTC. Amino acid sequence: CASSQVNYGYTF.

This sequence joins TRBV19 and TRBJ2-5; 9 bases align to TRBD2. The CDR3 totals 17 residues. With V trimmed by 3 bases and J by 2 bases, 10 bases remained unmatched. Germline V gene data show CDR1 as LNHDA and CDR2 as SQIVND (reference sequence). This CDR3 is CASSISSGGGAQETQYF. The CDR3 DNA sequence: TGTGCCAGTAGTATTTCCTCCGGCGGGGGGGCTCAAGAGACCCAGTACTTC.

The chain couples TRBV6-1 to TRBJ2-5; 11 positions match TRBD2. Trimming took 5 bases from V and 4 from J; bases not matched to a gene: 6. Germline CDR1 MNHNS, CDR2 SASEGT. The CDR3 runs 15 residues. CDR3 region: CASSPPGTSGETQYF. CDR3 DNA: TGTGCCAGCAGTCCGCCTGGGACTAGCGGAGAGACCCAGTACTTC.

The chain uses TRBV28 and TRBJ1-2, with 7 bases fitting TRBD1. Germline CDR1 MDHEN, CDR2 SYDVKM. V lost 6 bases, J lost 2 bases, and 3 bases stayed unmatched. This CDR3 is built from 13 residues. CDR3 region: CASRMTGNYGYTF. The CDR3 nucleotides read TGTGCCAGCAGGATGACAGGGAACTATGGCTACACCTTC.

The chain carries TRBV28 and TRBJ2-7; 10 nucleotides align to TRBD2. This CDR3 region has 19 residues. V was pared by 2 bases and J by 9 bases, with 22 bases of the junction left unmatched. CDR1 is MDHEN and CDR2 is SYDVKM in the germline V gene. CDR3 in DNA: TGTGCCAGCAGTTTAATCGTAGCGGGGGGATTTACCCCTCGGGATGGGCAGTACTTC. Translating gives CASSLIVAGGFTPRDGQYF.

This chain's CDR3 is CASRRTGHNYGYTF. The CDR3 DNA is TGTGCCAGTAGGAGGACAGGGCATAACTATGGCTACACCTTC. The chain combines TRBV19 with TRBJ1-2; 8 bases are a match to TRBD1. After removal of 6 bases from V and 1 base from J, the junction contained 4 bases not matched to a gene. The CDR3 is made up of 14 amino acids. Germline V gives CDR1 LNHDA, CDR2 SQIVND (reference sequence).

CDR3 sequence (DNA): TGTGCCAGCAGTCCCCGGGGATACACAGATACGCAGTATTTT. Translation: CASSPRGYTDTQYF. This chain links TRBV6-1 with TRBJ2-3, with a tentative D call TRBD2 (5 bases). The CDR3 sequence is 14 residues long. V was cut by 5 bases and J by 2 bases, with 11 bases left in between. Per the germline V gene, CDR1 is MNHNS and CDR2 is SASEGT.

The chain joins TRBV30 to TRBJ2-2, with 8 bases aligning to TRBD1. The CDR3 extends over 15 amino acids. The trim removed 1 base at V and 3 bases at J, leaving 4 bases unmatched. Germline CDR1 and CDR2: GTSNPN and SVGIG (reference sequence). The CDR3 loop reads CAWSARGPYTGELFF. The CDR3 DNA is TGTGCCTGGAGTGCCAGGGGGCCCTACACCGGGGAGCTGTTTTTT.